This T cell receptor beta chain was sequenced in a study of blood T cells in healthy people across ages (dated by TCRdb to the mid-2010s). For context, the study as a whole: Template switching captured roughly one uniquely barcoded TCR beta cDNA molecule per two T cells in model experiments. Using deep sequencing normalized with unique cDNA molecular identifiers, the study measured how TCR beta repertoire diversity changes with age. Four age groups were formed from the donors: young (average roughly 15 years), middle-aged (approximately 40), aged (about 62) and long-lived (roughly 88). To avoid experimental bias, donors of different ages were distributed randomly across sequencing lanes. For two donors (one aged 18 to 29 and one aged 80 or older), the study analyzed two additional independent replicas of 1 million unique cDNA reads from the same blood draw.

Libraries were prepared through 5' RACE. TCRdb names Illumina HiSeq 2500 as the instrument used. A second about 7 to 11 cycle PCR used a sample-barcoded 5' primer and a J-beta primer mix. A unique molecular identifier was introduced onto each TCR beta cDNA molecule by a template-switch 5' adaptor carrying 12 random nucleotides. Each sample yielded at least 3 million CDR3-containing paired-end reads. All of the RNA was converted into first-strand cDNA using the Mint cDNA synthesis kit, with a TRBC-specific oligonucleotide serving as the primer. Following uracil-DNA glycosylase treatment, a first 18-cycle PCR with universal primers M1SS and BC2_uni_R was performed on all cDNA. The published analysis was carried out like this. For normalization, 1 million high-quality reads were randomly selected from each sample, with every read carrying a distinct molecular identifier. Instead of being binned into consensus sequences, reads with shared molecular identifiers were discarded. MiTCR, set to a Q25 quality threshold and the strictest error-elimination algorithm, was used for CDR3 identification, clonotype clustering and error correction. A nonparametric unseen species model with Euler transformation was used to estimate a lower bound on total TCR beta diversity. The public reads were run again by TCRdb, first through fastp at Q25 and then through MiXCR, and only productive beta chains were kept. Rows matching on CDR3 protein sequence are summarized as one entry with the most common DNA and genes. TCRdb assigned the V and J calls; the authors' analysis was not used. This sample comprises about 690,000 distinct CDR3 sequences, approximately 40% of them detected only once. The top ten clones comprise around 30% of the sample.

This clonotype was detected a few times. Its cognate antigen has yet to be identified. No per-base quality is available; no much larger clone lies one base away. The donors were roughly 40 Caucasian individuals from Russia, aged 6 to 90 years, who were systemically healthy. Each donor gave approximately 9.4 milliliters of peripheral blood, drawn into EDTA-treated Vacutainer tubes. PBMCs were isolated by Ficoll-Paque density-gradient centrifugation, with at least 7 million obtained per sample. Total RNA, at least 5 micrograms per sample, was extracted from PBMCs with Trizol reagent. For every donor, flow cytometry on a PBMC aliquot measured the percentage of naive CD45RAhigh/CD27high T cells. What the authors observed across the whole study: Conclusive comparison of naive and antigen-experienced compartments was prevented by the profiling of bulk unsorted PBMCs. There was a strong correlation between observed TCR beta diversity and the percentage of naive T cells measured by flow cytometry. Estimates of total diversity based on one million sequenced T cells were regarded as lower bounds and as underestimates. Because donor CMV infection status was unknown, age-related changes in expanded clonotypes were potentially confounded. Compared with the aged group, the long-lived group had more naive CD4+ T cells, fewer expanded clones and increased TCR diversity, a pattern suggesting age selection. As age increased, observed TCR beta diversity per million T cells dropped in a roughly linear way, and a significant reduction was already evident by age roughly 36.

The CDR3, cysteine through phenylalanine, is 11 amino acids long. Only CDR3 DNA is held: 33 bases, read in frame from base 1. The CDR1 and CDR2 encoded by the germline V gene are SQVTM and ANQGSEA. The V and J ends are trimmed by 4 bases and 7 bases, leaving 10 bases between them. The V gene is TRBV29-1 and the J gene is TRBJ1-2, with no confident D gene call. The clonotype originates from an older man in good health. The sequenced material came from blood. The CDR3 protein sequence reads: CSVVSGIGYTF. The nucleotide sequence reads TGCAGCGTTGTGTCCGGAATTGGCTACACCTTC.